The text below deals with one T cell receptor (beta chain). Its antigen is unidentified. Documented time point: after neoadjuvant nivolumab, at surgical resection. These newly diagnosed stage II-IVA oral cavity squamous cell carcinoma patients had no prior systemic or radiation treatment. Cohort: HPV-negative, locally advanced oral cavity squamous cell carcinoma patients. No culture or expansion preceded analysis of these blood cells. These data originate in a study of neoadjuvant anti-PD-1 for oral cavity cancer. Findings and limits, study-wide: Treg/Th17 ratio rose with pretreatment blood and fell with post-treatment tumor TCRbeta clonality.

The V gene lost 3 bases and the J gene lost 2 bases, with 7 bases spanning the gap. The CDR3 extends over 13 amino acids. Germline-derived CDR1 and CDR2 are MDHEN and SYDVKM. Sequencing used immunoSEQ multiplex PCR; TCRdb keeps in-frame clones, though not all of them. This table has over 25,000 clones, more than 65% appearing once. This TCR was recovered from a person aged 40 to 85 with oral cavity squamous cell carcinoma. Sample: PBMCs, taken after nivolumab (anti-PD-1) treatment. The gene calls are TRBV28 and TRBJ1-2; D is undetermined. The CDR3 sequence is CASSFGQNYGYTF. Here the CDR3 DNA reads TGTGCCAGCAGTTTCGGGCAGAACTATGGCTACACCTTC.